This T cell receptor (beta chain) is from a study of T-cell memory formation after mild COVID-19. This clonotype occurred a few times. CDR3 length equals 16 residues. V lost 8 bases to trimming and J lost 2 bases; unmatched junction nucleotides: 11. Using constant-segment primers, 5'RACE produced TCR alpha and TCR beta cDNA libraries carrying sample barcodes and UMIs. TCRdb ran MiXCR on the 5' RACE reads and lists one entry per CDR3 protein. The sample yields over 25,000 distinct CDR3 sequences, 21% seen once. The chain is built from TRBV12-3 or TRBV12-4 and TRBJ2-3; 9 bases are a match to TRBD2. The sample was PBMCs or a T cell subset sorted from them (not recorded which). The TCR originated in an adult who had mild COVID-19 (a few samples of this study predate the infection). Cell type and time point are not known. As DNA, the CDR3 is TGTGCCAGCCGAAGGAGGCGGGGGGGTCTCACAGATACGCAGTATTTT. The encoded protein is CASRRRRGGLTDTQYF.